The present T cell receptor beta chain was sequenced within a study of Ad26.COV2.S vaccination and SARS-CoV-2 variants. Whole-study findings and limits: People who got the vaccine or the placebo had similar non-spike TCR breadth. Reportedly, after vaccination the spike-specific CD8+ and CD4+ T cell responses displayed substantial breadth. Possible underestimation of total T cell responses by the TCR breadth and depth analyses was noted.

The table came from immunoSEQ multiplex PCR; TCRdb's copy has only in-frame clones and leaves some out. The data show some 180,000 clones, roughly 89% seen once. Germline CDR1 is LGHDT and CDR2 is YNNKEL (reference sequence). The V end lost 1 base, the J end lost 7 bases, and 8 bases lay between the germline ends. The CDR3 covers 13 residues. A note on this clone: Its antigen is unidentified.

The chain is built from TRBV3-1 (or the pseudogene TRBV3-2) and TRBJ2-1, with D unresolved. The specimen comprised peripheral blood, sampled after recovery from COVID-19. The TCR comes from a human donor who had recovered from COVID-19. CDR3 region: CASSQVGRNEQFF. The CDR3, as DNA: TGTGCCAGCAGCCAAGTCGGGCGGAATGAGCAGTTCTTC.